Following are 17 T cell receptor beta chains from one sample sequenced in a study of T cell changes during pregnancy in multiple sclerosis. Some clones are missing from TCRdb's copy, which holds only in-frame ones; the method was immunoSEQ multiplex PCR. The table records tens of thousands of clones, 93% of them present only once. The specimen comprised peripheral blood, sampled after pregnancy. The origin of the receptors is a female donor with multiple sclerosis, enrolled in a pregnancy study.

The rearrangement joins TRBV5-1 to TRBJ2-7, with TRBD1 matching 10 bases. There are 14 residues in the CDR3. After removal of 0 bases from V and 4 bases from J, the junction contained 1 base not matched to a gene. Looked up from germline, CDR1 is SGHRS and CDR2 is YFSETQ. The CDR3 DNA reads as TGCGCCAGCAGCTTGGGACAGGGGGCTTACGAGCAGTACTTC. Translated: CASSLGQGAYEQYF.

J is TRBJ2-1 and V is TRBV6-4; TRBD2 agrees at 12 bases. CDR1 is MRHNA and CDR2 is SNTAGT in the germline V gene. The trim removed 5 bases at V and 8 bases at J, leaving 4 bases unmatched. This CDR3 has 14 amino acids. CDR3 protein: CASSSTSGSDEQFF. The CDR3, as DNA: TGTGCCAGCAGTTCGACTAGCGGGAGCGATGAGCAGTTCTTC.

The chain employs TRBV19 and TRBJ2-3; 8 positions agree with TRBD2. CDR1 and CDR2 (germline): LNHDA, SQIVND (reference sequence). The CDR3 runs to 15 residues. With 7 bases clipped from V and 4 bases from J, the junction kept 10 bases outside the gene matches. The CDR3, as DNA: TGTGCCAGTACCCAGGGAGCGGGAGCGGCAGATACGCAGTATTTT. This translates into CASTQGAGAADTQYF. Variable domain in full (rest from reference TRBV19 and TRBJ2-3): DGGITQSPKYLFRKEGQNVTLSCEQNLNHDAMYWYRQDPGQGLRLIYYSQIVNDFQKGDIAEGYSVSREKKESFPLTVTSAQKNPTAFYLCASTQGAGAADTQYFGPGTRLTVL.

The chain employs TRBV4-3 and TRBJ1-2, with TRBD1 matching 7 bases. The germline V gene has CDR1 LGHNA and CDR2 YSLEER. The V gene end was trimmed by 0 bases and the J gene end by 7 bases; junction bases not matched to a gene: 8. This CDR3 has 15 residues. The CDR3 bases are TGCGCCAGCAGCCAAGAGCTTCGGCAGGGGGGTGGCTACACCTTC. Translation gives CASSQELRQGGGYTF.

The V gene is TRBV30, the J gene TRBJ2-3; TRBD2 matches at 12 bases. This CDR3 region has 16 residues. V was clipped by 7 bases and J by 3 bases; unmatched bases: 11. Germline values: CDR1 GTSNPN, CDR2 SVGIG (reference sequence). This CDR3 is CASNQMTSGRTDTQYF. Here the CDR3 DNA reads TGTGCCTCAAACCAAATGACTAGCGGGAGAACAGATACGCAGTATTTT.

The V and J genes are TRBV9 and TRBJ1-1; tentatively, D is TRBD1 (6 bases). The CDR3 loop spans 17 amino acids. Germline lookup yields CDR1 SGDLS and CDR2 YYNGEE. The ends were cut back, 6 bases at V and 6 bases at J, with 27 bases in the middle. CDR3 sequence reads: CASTRVPGGRGHSEAFF. The CDR3, as DNA: TGTGCCAGCACCCGGGTCCCCGGGGGGAGGGGACATTCTGAAGCTTTCTTT. The full variable domain, with the rest looked up from reference TRBV9 and TRBJ1-1, is DSGVTQTPKHLITATGQRVTLRCSPRSGDLSVYWYQQSLDQGLQFLIQYYNGEERAKGNILERFSAQQFPDLHSELNLSSLELGDSALYFCASTRVPGGRGHSEAFFGQGTRLTVV.

The CDR3 nucleotides read TGCAGCGTTGTGTTAAGTGGAGGGGACACTGAAGCTTTCTTT. It specifies CSVVLSGGDTEAFF. The chain recombines TRBV29-1 with TRBJ1-1; possible D gene TRBD1, 5 bases. The CDR3 consists of 14 residues. Germline V CDR1 and CDR2: SQVTM, ANQGSEA. V was shortened by 4 bases and J by 3 bases, with 15 bases between the two germline ends.

J is TRBJ1-1 and V is TRBV6-1; D call uncertain. Looked up from germline, CDR1 is MNHNS and CDR2 is SASEGT. The CDR3 contains 13 residues. V gave up 5 bases and J gave up 0 bases, with 7 bases separating them. The CDR3 spells CASSIKLNTEAFF. CDR3 nucleotide sequence: TGTGCCAGCAGTATTAAATTGAACACTGAAGCTTTCTTT.

The chain uses TRBV5-1 and TRBJ1-1; D is possibly TRBD1 (6 bases). The V and J ends lost 5 bases and 1 base respectively, with 15 bases between them. The CDR3 consists of 15 residues. CDR1 and CDR2 from the germline V gene are SGHRS and YFSETQ. CDR3 in amino acids: CASRRVQGENTEAFF. The CDR3 DNA is TGCGCCAGCAGACGGGTACAGGGTGAGAACACTGAAGCTTTCTTT.

The chain is built from TRBV7-3 and TRBJ2-3, with a weak D call TRBD2 (5 bases). Looked up from germline, CDR1 is SGHTA and CDR2 is FQGTGA. CDR3 length equals 13 residues. Trimming left V 5 bases short and J 5 bases short, with 11 bases between. The DNA of the CDR3 is TGTGCCAGCAGCCTCAACGAGGGAGATACGCAGTATTTT. Translation: CASSLNEGDTQYF.

This clone is a singleton in its sample. This chain uses TRBV18 with TRBJ1-1; maybe TRBD1 (5 bases). With 0 bases removed from V and 5 bases from J, the gap between germline ends came to 13 bases. The CDR3 totals 15 residues. Germline V gene data show CDR1 as KGHSH and CDR2 as LQKENI. CDR3 region: CASSPPKGDHTEAFF. The CDR3 DNA sequence: TGTGCCAGCTCACCACCCAAAGGGGATCATACTGAAGCTTTCTTT. Complete variable domain (other parts from reference TRBV18 and TRBJ1-1): NAGVMQNPRHLVRRRGQEARLRCSPMKGHSHVYWYRQLPEEGLKFMVYLQKENIIDESGMPKERFSAEFPKEGPSILRIQQVVRGDSAAYFCASSPPKGDHTEAFFGQGTRLTVV.

Details on this clone: One junction end does not reproduce the germline sequence, and a read error may be involved. The CDR3, as DNA: TGTGCCAGCAGTCCCCTGGGACAGGGGAGAGGGGAAGTCTTC. The encoded protein is CASSPLGQGRGEVF. J is TRBJ1-2 and V is TRBV27; 10 nucleotides agree with TRBD1. The CDR3 spans 14 residues. Germline V CDR1 and CDR2: MNHEY, SMNVEV (reference sequence).

The genes are TRBV7-6 and TRBJ2-1; D unresolved. The CDR3 totals 12 residues. The germline V gene has CDR1 SGHVS and CDR2 FNYEAQ. Trimming removed 4 bases at V and 9 bases at J, with 10 bases between. This chain's CDR3 is CASSSSHSEQFF. For the CDR3, the DNA is TGTGCCAGCAGCTCCTCCCACTCTGAGCAGTTCTTC.

The chain employs TRBV6-5 and TRBJ1-1, with D possibly matching TRBD1 (5 bases). Trimming removed 2 bases at V and 1 base at J, with 8 bases between. The CDR3 loop spans 14 amino acids. Germline V gives CDR1 MNHEY, CDR2 SVGAGI. The DNA for the CDR3 is TGTGCCAGCAGTTACCGCGGGGCGAACACTGAAGCTTTCTTT. This gives the protein CASSYRGANTEAFF.

CDR3 residues: CASSDRRSGGETQYF. In nucleotides, the CDR3 is TGTGCCAGCAGCGACCGTAGGTCGGGGGGAGAGACCCAGTACTTC. This rearrangement joins TRBV7-2 to TRBJ2-5; 7 bases match TRBD2. The V gene end was trimmed by 5 bases and the J gene end by 4 bases; junction bases not matched to a gene: 10. From germline, CDR1 is SGHTA and CDR2 FQGNSA. The CDR3 sequence is 15 residues long.

The V gene is TRBV5-8, the J gene TRBJ2-7, with a tentative D call TRBD1 (5 bases). Looked up from germline, CDR1 is SGHTS and CDR2 is YDEGEE. Trimming left V 0 bases short and J 5 bases short, with 9 bases between. CDR3 size: 13 residues. CDR3 in amino acids: CASSLGQLDEQYF. CDR3 coding DNA: TGTGCCAGCAGCTTGGGACAGCTTGACGAGCAGTACTTC. Together with reference TRBV5-8 and TRBJ2-7, the CDR3 gives the full variable domain: EAGVTQSPTHLIKTRGQQATLRCSPISGHTSVYWYQQALGLGLQFLLWYDEGEERNRGNFPPRFSGRQFPNYSSELNVNALELEDSALYLCASSLGQLDEQYFGPGTRLTVT.

The chain employs TRBV19 and TRBJ2-5; TRBD2 agrees at 11 bases. The CDR3 is made up of 15 amino acids. Germline assignment: CDR1 LNHDA and CDR2 SQIVND (reference sequence). V shed 5 bases and J 2 bases; nucleotides not matched to a gene: 4. CDR3 coding DNA: TGTGCCAGTAGTGTGACTAGCGGGGTGCAAGAGACCCAGTACTTC. It codes for CASSVTSGVQETQYF.